Below, 21 T cell receptor beta chains from the same sample are listed, as sequenced in a study of T-cell reconstitution after alpha-beta-depleted transplantation in children. Molecular barcoding with unique molecular identifiers was used for the TCRbeta library. TCRdb ran MiXCR on the PCR reads and lists one entry per CDR3 protein. The sample lists around 700,000 distinct CDR3 sequences; around 12% were seen once. The sample in question was PBMCs, obtained before TCRalphabeta/CD19-depleted stem cell transplant. These receptors were obtained from a girl aged 2 to 10 with congenital amegakaryocytic thrombocytopenia, due to receive a stem cell transplant.

V is TRBV5-1 and J is TRBJ2-7; D is unresolved. The germline gives CDR1 SGHRS, CDR2 YFSETQ. V dropped 0 bases and J dropped 3 bases, with 16 bases sitting between them. The CDR3 is made up of 16 amino acids. CDR3 residues: CASSLGMSVFDYEQYF. Written as DNA, the CDR3 is TGCGCCAGCAGCTTGGGGATGTCGGTCTTTGACTACGAGCAGTACTTC.

Points on this clonotype: It may be a read error: a sequence one base away is much more abundant. CDR3: CASSTRPRRWEQYF. The CDR3 DNA reads as TGTGCCAGCAGTACTCGCCCTCGGAGATGGGAGCAGTACTTC. The rearrangement links TRBV12-3 or TRBV12-4 to TRBJ2-7; D gene ambiguous. V dropped 5 bases and J dropped 7 bases, with 18 bases sitting between them. This CDR3 comprises 14 residues.

Only a few counts were recorded for this clonotype. This sequence joins TRBV12-3 or TRBV12-4 and TRBJ2-1; D is undetermined. Trimming removed 8 bases from V and 15 bases from J, with 14 bases in between. The CDR3 totals 10 residues. CDR3 bases: TGTGCCAGCCCGATTCGAGAGGTGTTCTTC. Protein sequence: CASPIREVFF.

The chain is built from TRBV5-1 and TRBJ1-2, with no clear D. The CDR3 has 15 amino acids. Germline V lookup: CDR1 SGHRS, CDR2 YFSETQ. V was shortened by 0 bases and J by 6 bases, with 15 bases between the two germline ends. CDR3 sequence (DNA): TGCGCCAGCAGCTTGGATATTCTTACTCCCGATGGCTACACCTTC. This gives the protein CASSLDILTPDGYTF.

The sample holds many counts of this clonotype. The chain links TRBV20-1 to TRBJ2-3; 10 bases align to TRBD2. This CDR3 is 14 amino acids long. Germline V gene lookup returns CDR1 DFQATT and CDR2 SNEGSKA (reference sequence). Unmatched junction bases numbered 5, after V lost 6 bases and J lost 2 bases. CDR3 sequence reads: CSAALAGDTDTQYF. Written as DNA, the CDR3 is TGCAGTGCGGCTCTAGCGGGAGACACAGATACGCAGTATTTT.

The genes are TRBV5-1 and TRBJ1-3; D remains ambiguous. The V gene lost 2 bases and the J gene lost 4 bases, with 7 bases spanning the gap. The CDR3 is 13 amino acids. The germline V gene encodes CDR1 SGHRS and CDR2 YFSETQ. Here the CDR3 DNA reads TGCGCCAGCAGCTTTATAGGAGGAAACACCATATATTTT. Residues: CASSFIGGNTIYF. Drawing the rest from reference TRBV5-1 and TRBJ1-3, the complete variable domain is KAGVTQTPRYLIKTRGQQVTLSCSPISGHRSVSWYQQTPGQGLQFLFEYFSETQRNKGNFPGRFSGRQFSNSRSEMNVSTLELGDSALYLCASSFIGGNTIYFGEGSWLTVV.

This clonotype was detected ten times or more. The rearrangement uses TRBV5-6 and TRBJ2-3; TRBD2 is a possible D gene (6 bases). V was cut by 6 bases and J by 3 bases, with 17 bases left in between. The germline V gene has CDR1 SGHDT and CDR2 YYEEEE. The CDR3 is made up of 15 amino acids. The CDR3 DNA reads as TGTGCCAGCATTAGAGCGGGTGCGGGGACAGATACGCAGTATTTT. Its protein product is CASIRAGAGTDTQYF.

This chain uses TRBV7-9 with TRBJ2-1; D remains unclear. Germline V gene sequence: CDR1 SEHNR, CDR2 FQNEAQ (reference sequence). V lost 6 bases and J lost 5, with 11 bases in between. The CDR3 has 13 residues. CDR3 DNA: TGTGCCAGCAGACCTACCGATGACAATGAGCAGTTCTTC. This sequence encodes CASRPTDDNEQFF.

The CDR3 coding sequence is TGTGCCAGCAGCCAAGATCCGGGGTTCAATGAGCAGTTCTTC. Translating gives CASSQDPGFNEQFF. The J gene is TRBJ2-1, the V gene TRBV3-1; TRBD2 might be the D (5 bases). This CDR3 region has 14 residues. V was trimmed by 0 bases and J by 6 bases, leaving 9 bases between them. Germline V gives CDR1 LGHDT, CDR2 YNNKEL (reference sequence).

In its sample, this clonotype was seen many times. The rearrangement links TRBV20-1 to TRBJ1-1; D unresolved. Germline V gene sequence: CDR1 DFQATT, CDR2 SNEGSKA (reference sequence). There are 10 residues in the CDR3. In nucleotides, the CDR3 is TGCAGAACAGAGAACACTGAAGCTTTCTTT. Protein sequence: CRTENTEAFF.

This clonotype was recorded many times. This chain connects TRBV5-6 to TRBJ2-1, with a weak D call TRBD2 (5 bases). V lost 5 bases and J lost 2, with 17 bases in between. Germline values: CDR1 SGHDT, CDR2 YYEEEE. The CDR3 contains 16 residues. CDR3 residues: CASSRLPSGTYNEQFF. The CDR3 DNA is TGTGCCAGCAGTCGCTTGCCCAGCGGTACCTACAATGAGCAGTTCTTC.

This clonotype has at least ten counts. J is TRBJ1-2 and V is TRBV27, with 9 bases aligning to TRBD1. V lost 2 bases and J lost 6; bases outside the gene matches: 7. This CDR3 is built from 15 residues. From germline, CDR1 is MNHEY and CDR2 SMNVEV (reference sequence). This CDR3 is CASSLNRGTGHGYTF. In DNA, the CDR3 is TGTGCCAGCAGTTTAAATCGAGGGACAGGGCATGGCTACACCTTC.

This clonotype was observed a handful of times. This chain connects TRBV5-1 to TRBJ2-1; 10 bases fit TRBD1. The ends lost 6 bases at V and 6 bases at J; junction bases unmatched: 6. Germline V gene sequence: CDR1 SGHRS, CDR2 YFSETQ. The CDR3 is made up of 14 amino acids. The CDR3 bases are TGCGCCAGCACCCCTGGGACAGGGGCCAATGAGCAGTTCTTC. This translates into CASTPGTGANEQFF.

The table lists this clonotype with many counts. The chain employs TRBV12-3 or TRBV12-4 and TRBJ2-4; 7 positions match TRBD2. With 5 bases clipped from V and 7 bases from J, the junction kept 5 bases outside the gene matches. CDR3 length: 13 residues. CDR3 loop: CASSQGTINIQYF. CDR3 nucleotides: TGTGCCAGCAGTCAAGGGACTATTAACATTCAGTACTTC.

This clonotype was counted ten times or more. The rearrangement uses TRBV20-1 and TRBJ2-3; a weak D match, TRBD1 (6 bases). The germline gives CDR1 DFQATT, CDR2 SNEGSKA (reference sequence). The CDR3 runs 16 residues. Between the trimmed V and J ends, which lost 0 bases and 4 bases, there was a span of 17 bases. The chain's CDR3 is CSARDQVAGAADTQYF. In nucleotides, the CDR3 is TGCAGTGCTAGAGATCAGGTCGCAGGGGCTGCAGATACGCAGTATTTT.

This clonotype has ten or more counts. The V call is TRBV29-1, the J call TRBJ2-1; perhaps TRBD1 as D (6 bases). The germline V and J ends were trimmed by 5 bases and 3 bases, with 17 bases remaining between them. The germline V gene encodes CDR1 SQVTM and CDR2 ANQGSEA. The CDR3 is made up of 15 amino acids. The CDR3 nucleotides read TGCAGCGTTTTCCGAACGGACAGCCTCTACAATGAGCAGTTCTTC. The encoded protein is CSVFRTDSLYNEQFF.

This clonotype was seen repeatedly, ten times or more. This rearrangement joins TRBV20-1 to TRBJ1-2; 9 bases match TRBD1. This CDR3 comprises 15 residues. Germline CDR1 is DFQATT and CDR2 is SNEGSKA (reference sequence). Losses at the gene ends were 2 bases for V and 4 bases for J; bases not matched to a gene: 8. For the CDR3, the DNA is TGCAGTGCTAGAACCGGGACAGGGCCATTCTATGGCTACACCTTC. This encodes CSARTGTGPFYGYTF.

In its sample, this clonotype was seen many times. The CDR3 region has the DNA TGTGCCAGCAGTCTATCCAACATTCAGTACTTC. Translated, it gives CASSLSNIQYF. This chain links TRBV2 with TRBJ2-4, with no clear D. This CDR3 region has 11 residues. Germline CDR1 reads SNHLY; CDR2 reads FYNNEI. Trimming pared 5 bases from V and 7 bases from J, leaving 6 bases between.

This clonotype came up a few times. The chain links TRBV4-1 to TRBJ1-5; TRBD1 is a possible D gene (6 bases). From germline, CDR1 is MGHRA and CDR2 YSYEKL. The ends were cut back, 4 bases at V and 6 bases at J, with 16 bases in the middle. This CDR3 is 15 amino acids long. The CDR3 is CASSLLGGEGQPQHF. The CDR3 DNA sequence: TGCGCCAGCAGCCTCCTAGGGGGTGAGGGTCAGCCCCAGCATTTT.

This clonotype has at least ten counts. The J gene is TRBJ2-6, the V gene TRBV29-1; D remains unclear. Germline lookup yields CDR1 SQVTM and CDR2 ANQGSEA. The CDR3 spans 12 residues. Trimming took off 4 bases at V and 2 bases at J, with 3 bases between the two ends. The CDR3: CSVVTGANVLTF. The CDR3 nucleotides read TGCAGCGTTGTGACTGGGGCCAACGTCCTGACTTTC.

This clonotype turned up a few times. The chain uses TRBV5-1 and TRBJ2-5; the D gene is possibly TRBD1 (6 bases). Per germline, CDR1 SGHRS and CDR2 YFSETQ. The V end lost 0 bases, the J end lost 4 bases, and 10 bases lay between the germline ends. This CDR3 is built from 14 residues. CDR3 amino acids: CASSLEGVGETQYF. As DNA, the CDR3 is TGCGCCAGCAGCTTGGAGGGGGTAGGAGAGACCCAGTACTTC.